Sequencing of this TCR beta chain was carried out in a study of cytomegalovirus exposure and HLA in healthy donors. PCR was performed using 60 Vbeta and 13 Jbeta primers. Libraries were prepared by immunoSEQ multiplex PCR; TCRdb keeps only in-frame clonotypes and omits some of them. The profile shows under 300,000 clones, over 90% of them singletons. Germline assignment: CDR1 LNHDA and CDR2 SQIVND (reference sequence). The CDR3 is 15 residues long. Trimming stripped 0 bases from V and 0 bases from J, with 6 bases between. The chain has TRBV19 and TRBJ1-5; possibly TRBD1 for D (6 bases). Sequencing used PBMCs. The receptor comes from a girl aged 2 to 9 in good health and CMV-seronegative. CDR3 sequence (DNA): TGTGCCAGTAGTATAGAGACAGGTAGCAATCAGCCCCAGCATTTT. Translation: CASSIETGSNQPQHF.